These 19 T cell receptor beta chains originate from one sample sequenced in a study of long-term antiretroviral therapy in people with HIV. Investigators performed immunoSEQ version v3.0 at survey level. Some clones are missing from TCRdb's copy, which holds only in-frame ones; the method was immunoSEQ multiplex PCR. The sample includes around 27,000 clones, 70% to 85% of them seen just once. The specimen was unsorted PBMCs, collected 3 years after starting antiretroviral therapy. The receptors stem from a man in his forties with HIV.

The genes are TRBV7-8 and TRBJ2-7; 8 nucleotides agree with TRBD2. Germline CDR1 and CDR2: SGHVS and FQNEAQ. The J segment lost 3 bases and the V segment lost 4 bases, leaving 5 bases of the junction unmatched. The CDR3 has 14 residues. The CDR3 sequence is CASSSNLAGYEQYF. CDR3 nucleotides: TGTGCCAGCAGCTCCAATCTAGCGGGCTACGAGCAGTACTTC.

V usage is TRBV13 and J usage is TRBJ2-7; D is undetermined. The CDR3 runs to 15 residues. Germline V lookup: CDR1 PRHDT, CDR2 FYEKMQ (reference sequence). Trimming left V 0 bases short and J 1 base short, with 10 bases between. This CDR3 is CASSLGHMRSYEQYF. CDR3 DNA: TGTGCCAGCAGCTTAGGGCACATGCGATCCTACGAGCAGTACTTC.

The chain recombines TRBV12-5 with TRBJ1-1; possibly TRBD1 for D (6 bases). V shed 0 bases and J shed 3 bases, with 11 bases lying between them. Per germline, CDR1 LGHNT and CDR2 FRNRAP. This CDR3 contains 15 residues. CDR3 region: CASGLVRGLYTEAFF. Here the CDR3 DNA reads TGTGCTAGTGGTTTGGTAAGGGGGTTGTACACTGAAGCTTTCTTT. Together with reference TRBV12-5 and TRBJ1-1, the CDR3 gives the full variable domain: DARVTQTPRHKVTEMGQEVTMRCQPILGHNTVFWYRQTMMQGLELLAYFRNRAPLDDSGMPKDRFSAEMPDATLATLKIQPSEPRDSAVYFCASGLVRGLYTEAFFGQGTRLTVV.

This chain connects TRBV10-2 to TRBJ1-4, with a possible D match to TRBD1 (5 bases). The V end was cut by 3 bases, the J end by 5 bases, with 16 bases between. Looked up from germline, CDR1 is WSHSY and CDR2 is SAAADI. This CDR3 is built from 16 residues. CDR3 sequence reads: CASSDPRQGGNEKLFF. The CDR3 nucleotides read TGCGCCAGCAGTGACCCTAGGCAGGGCGGGAATGAAAAACTGTTTTTT.

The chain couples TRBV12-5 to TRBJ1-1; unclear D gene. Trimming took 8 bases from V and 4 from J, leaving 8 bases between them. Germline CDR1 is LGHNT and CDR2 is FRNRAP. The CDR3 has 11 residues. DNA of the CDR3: TGTGCTAGTTTCGGGAGCACTGAAGCTTTCTTT. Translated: CASFGSTEAFF.

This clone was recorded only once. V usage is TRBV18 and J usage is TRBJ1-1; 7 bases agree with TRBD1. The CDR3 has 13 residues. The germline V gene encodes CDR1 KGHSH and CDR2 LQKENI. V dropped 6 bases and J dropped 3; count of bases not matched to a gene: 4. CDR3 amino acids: CASSQTGDTEAFF. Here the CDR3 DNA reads TGTGCCAGCTCTCAAACAGGGGACACTGAAGCTTTCTTT.

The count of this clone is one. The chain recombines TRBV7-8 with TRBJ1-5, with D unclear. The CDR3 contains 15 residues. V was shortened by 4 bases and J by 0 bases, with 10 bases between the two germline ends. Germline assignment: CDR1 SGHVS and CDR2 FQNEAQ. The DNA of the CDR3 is TGTGCCAGCAGCTCACGCAAGGCTAGCAATCAGCCCCAGCATTTT. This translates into CASSSRKASNQPQHF. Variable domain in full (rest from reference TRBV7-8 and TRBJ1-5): GAGVSQSPRYKVAKRGQDVALRCDPISGHVSLFWYQQALGQGPEFLTYFQNEAQLDKSGLPSDRFFAERPEGSVSTLKIQRTQQEDSAVYLCASSSRKASNQPQHFGDGTRLSIL.

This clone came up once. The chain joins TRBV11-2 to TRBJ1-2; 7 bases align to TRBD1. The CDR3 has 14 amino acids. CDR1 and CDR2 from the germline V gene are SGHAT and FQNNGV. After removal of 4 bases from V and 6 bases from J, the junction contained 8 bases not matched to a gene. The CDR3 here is CASSSPTGMNGYTF. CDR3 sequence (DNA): TGTGCCAGCAGCTCGCCGACAGGGATGAATGGCTACACCTTC. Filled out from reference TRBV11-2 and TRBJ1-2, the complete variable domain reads EAGVAQSPRYKIIEKRQSVAFWCNPISGHATLYWYQQILGQGPKLLIQFQNNGVVDDSQLPKDRFSAERLKGVDSTLKIQPAKLEDSAVYLCASSSPTGMNGYTFGSGTRLTVV.

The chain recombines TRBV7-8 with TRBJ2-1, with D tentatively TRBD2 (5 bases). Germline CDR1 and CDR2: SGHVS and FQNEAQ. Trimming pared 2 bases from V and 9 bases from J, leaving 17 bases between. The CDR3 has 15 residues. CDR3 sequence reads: CASSLTLSHAGEQFF. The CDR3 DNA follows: TGTGCCAGCAGCTTAACGCTCTCTCACGCGGGTGAGCAGTTCTTC. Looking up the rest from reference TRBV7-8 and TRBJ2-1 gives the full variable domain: GAGVSQSPRYKVAKRGQDVALRCDPISGHVSLFWYQQALGQGPEFLTYFQNEAQLDKSGLPSDRFFAERPEGSVSTLKIQRTQQEDSAVYLCASSLTLSHAGEQFFGPGTRLTVL.

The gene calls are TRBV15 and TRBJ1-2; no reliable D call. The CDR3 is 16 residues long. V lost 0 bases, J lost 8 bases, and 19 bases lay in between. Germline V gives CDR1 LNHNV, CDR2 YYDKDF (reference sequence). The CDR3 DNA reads TGTGCCACCAGCAGAGACCGAGGGCAGAATCTTGGAGGCTACACCTTC. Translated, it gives CATSRDRGQNLGGYTF.

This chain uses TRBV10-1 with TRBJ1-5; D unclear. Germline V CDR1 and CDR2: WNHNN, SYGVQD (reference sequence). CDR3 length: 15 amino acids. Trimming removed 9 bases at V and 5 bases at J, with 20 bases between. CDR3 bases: TGCGCCAGTTTCTCGCCGTCGTTTACTCATCAGCCCCAGCATTTT. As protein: CASFSPSFTHQPQHF.

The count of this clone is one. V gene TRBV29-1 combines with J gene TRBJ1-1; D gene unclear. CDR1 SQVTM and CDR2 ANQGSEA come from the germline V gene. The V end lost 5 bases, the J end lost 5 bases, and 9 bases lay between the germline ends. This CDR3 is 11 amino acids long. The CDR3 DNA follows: TGCAGCGTTCCGACGGGAACTGAAGCTTTCTTT. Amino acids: CSVPTGTEAFF.

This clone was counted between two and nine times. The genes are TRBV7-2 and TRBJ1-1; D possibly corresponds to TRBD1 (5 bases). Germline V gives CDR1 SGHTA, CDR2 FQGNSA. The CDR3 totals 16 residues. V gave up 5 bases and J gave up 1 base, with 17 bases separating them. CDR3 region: CASSVIWGGGNTEAFF. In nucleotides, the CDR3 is TGTGCCAGCAGCGTGATATGGGGGGGAGGGAACACTGAAGCTTTCTTT.

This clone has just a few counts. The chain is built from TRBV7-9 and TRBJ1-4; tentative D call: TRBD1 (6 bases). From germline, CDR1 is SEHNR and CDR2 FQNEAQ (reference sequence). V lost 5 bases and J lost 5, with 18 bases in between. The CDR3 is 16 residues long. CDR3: CASSSLGGRRNEKLFF. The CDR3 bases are TGTGCCAGCAGCAGTCTAGGGGGGCGGAGGAATGAAAAACTGTTTTTT.

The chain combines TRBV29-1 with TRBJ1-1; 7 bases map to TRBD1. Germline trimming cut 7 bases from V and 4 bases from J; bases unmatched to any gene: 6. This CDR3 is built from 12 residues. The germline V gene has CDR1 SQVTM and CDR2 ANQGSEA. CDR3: CSGSTGSTEAFF. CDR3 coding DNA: TGCAGCGGATCGACAGGGAGCACTGAAGCTTTCTTT.

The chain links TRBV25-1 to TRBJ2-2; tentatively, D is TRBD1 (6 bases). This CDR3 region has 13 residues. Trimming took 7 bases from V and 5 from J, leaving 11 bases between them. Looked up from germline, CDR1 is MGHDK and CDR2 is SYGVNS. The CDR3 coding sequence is TGTGCCAGCATCGGACAGAAAACCGGGGAGCTGTTTTTT. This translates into CASIGQKTGELFF.

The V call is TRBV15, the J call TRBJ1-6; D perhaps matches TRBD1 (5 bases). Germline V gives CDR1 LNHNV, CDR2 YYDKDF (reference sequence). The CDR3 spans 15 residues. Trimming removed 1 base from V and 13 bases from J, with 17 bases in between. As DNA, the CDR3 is TGTGCCACCAGCAGAGCTGGGACGGTCCGGTCCCCCCTCCACTTT. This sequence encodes CATSRAGTVRSPLHF.

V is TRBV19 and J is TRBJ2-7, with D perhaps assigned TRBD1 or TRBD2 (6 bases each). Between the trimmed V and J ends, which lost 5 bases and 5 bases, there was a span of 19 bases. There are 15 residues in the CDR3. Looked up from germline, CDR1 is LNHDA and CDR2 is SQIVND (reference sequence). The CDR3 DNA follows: TGTGCCAGTAGTGCCTGGGGGCAGGGAGGCGACGAGCAGTACTTC. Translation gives CASSAWGQGGDEQYF.

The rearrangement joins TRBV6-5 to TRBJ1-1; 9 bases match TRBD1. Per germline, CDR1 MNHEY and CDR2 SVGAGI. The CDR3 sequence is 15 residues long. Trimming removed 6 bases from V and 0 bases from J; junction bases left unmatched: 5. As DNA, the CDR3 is TGTGCCAGCAGCTGGGACAGGGCCATGAACACTGAAGCTTTCTTT. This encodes CASSWDRAMNTEAFF.